Listed here are 26 T cell receptor beta chains from one sample, sequenced in a study of cytomegalovirus exposure and HLA in healthy donors. It was with 60 Vbeta and 13 Jbeta primers that the PCR ran. Repertoires were generated with immunoSEQ multiplex PCR, while TCRdb's copy carries only in-frame clones and drops some. This sample yields about 190,000 clones, of which roughly 81% are seen a single time; 2.5% to 3.5% belongs to the top ten. Specimen: PBMCs. The receptors were sampled from a woman aged 25 to 39 in good health and CMV-seropositive.

The rearrangement links TRBV7-9 to TRBJ1-1, with D unclear. This CDR3 comprises 13 residues. The germline V gene encodes CDR1 SEHNR and CDR2 FQNEAQ (reference sequence). Between the trimmed V and J ends, which lost 2 bases and 6 bases, there was a span of 10 bases. CDR3 region: CASSLPGIPEAFF. Here the CDR3 DNA reads TGTGCCAGCAGCTTACCCGGGATCCCTGAAGCTTTCTTT.

Points on this clone: The junction does not match germline at one end; this may be a read error. The J gene is TRBJ2-7, the V gene TRBV7-9; D remains ambiguous. Germline assignment: CDR1 SEHNR and CDR2 FQNEAQ (reference sequence). This CDR3 is built from 15 residues. The CDR3 reads CSSSSPAQISYEQYF. Here the CDR3 DNA reads TGTTCCAGCAGCTCCCCGGCACAGATCTCCTACGAGCAGTACTTC.

The DNA of the CDR3 is TGTGCCAGCAGTCCCGACGGGACTAGCAGCTACTACGAGCAGTACTTC. Amino acid sequence: CASSPDGTSSYYEQYF. The V call is TRBV27, the J call TRBJ2-7; 9 bases fit TRBD2. CDR3 size: 16 residues. Germline loops: CDR1 MNHEY, CDR2 SMNVEV (reference sequence). Trimming removed 5 bases from V and 3 bases from J; junction bases left unmatched: 11.

The V and J genes are TRBV19 and TRBJ1-2, with D possibly matching TRBD1 (5 bases). The germline V gene encodes CDR1 LNHDA and CDR2 SQIVND (reference sequence). The CDR3 length is 11 residues. V lost 5 bases and J 5 bases, leaving 6 bases between the germline ends. This chain's CDR3 is CASSSGYGYTF. As DNA, the CDR3 is TGTGCCAGTAGTTCAGGGTATGGCTACACCTTC.

J is TRBJ2-7 and V is TRBV9; possibly TRBD2 for D (6 bases). The CDR3 length is 16 residues. Trimming took off 0 bases at V and 7 bases at J, with 20 bases between the two ends. From germline, CDR1 is SGDLS and CDR2 YYNGEE. The CDR3: CASSVEVAPMRGEQYF. The CDR3, as DNA: TGTGCCAGCAGCGTAGAAGTAGCGCCCATGCGGGGAGAGCAGTACTTC.

The chain links TRBV29-1 to TRBJ2-1; TRBD2 might be the D (5 bases). V dropped 0 bases and J dropped 10 bases, with 10 bases sitting between them. Germline V gene data show CDR1 as SQVTM and CDR2 as ANQGSEA. The CDR3 is 12 amino acids. The CDR3 region has the DNA TGCAGCGTTGAAGAGTTAGAGGGCGAGCAGTTCTTC. Its protein product is CSVEELEGEQFF.

The chain carries TRBV28 and TRBJ2-1; D is possibly TRBD1 (6 bases). The germline V and J ends were trimmed by 10 bases and 7 bases, with 29 bases remaining between them. Germline-derived CDR1 and CDR2 are MDHEN and SYDVKM. This CDR3 has 17 amino acids. Written as DNA, the CDR3 is TGTGCCACCAAATGGACCGCCAGGGGAGATCGTAGAAATGAGCAGTTCTTC. It encodes CATKWTARGDRRNEQFF.

The chain uses TRBV18 and TRBJ2-2; no firm D call. V shed 2 bases and J shed 7 bases, with 11 bases lying between them. The length of the CDR3 is 14 residues. Germline V lookup: CDR1 KGHSH, CDR2 LQKENI. The CDR3 loop reads CASSPAALGGELFF. CDR3 coding DNA: TGTGCCAGCTCACCAGCGGCCCTCGGCGGGGAGCTGTTTTTT.

V is TRBV29-1 and J is TRBJ2-3, with 7 bases aligning to TRBD2. The germline V gene has CDR1 SQVTM and CDR2 ANQGSEA. The CDR3 is 13 residues long. With V trimmed by 6 bases and J by 0 bases, 3 bases remained unmatched. CDR3 loop: CSVVGGSTDTQYF. In nucleotides, the CDR3 is TGCAGCGTCGTGGGGGGGAGCACAGATACGCAGTATTTT.

This clone showed up just a few times. This sequence joins TRBV6-1 and TRBJ1-1; tentative D call: TRBD1 (5 bases). Per germline, CDR1 MNHNS and CDR2 SASEGT. This CDR3 is built from 14 residues. The V gene lost 3 bases and the J gene lost 2 bases, with 10 bases spanning the gap. CDR3 DNA sequence: TGTGCCAGCAGTGACAGGGATTCCAACACTGAAGCTTTCTTT. Its protein product is CASSDRDSNTEAFF.

This clone has a handful of counts. V is TRBV9 and J is TRBJ1-4; possible D gene TRBD1, 6 bases. In germline, CDR1 is SGDLS, CDR2 YYNGEE. V was trimmed by 3 bases and J by 7 bases, leaving 7 bases between them. The CDR3 totals 12 residues. This CDR3 is CASSDRAEKLFF. In DNA form, the CDR3 reads TGTGCCAGCAGCGACAGGGCTGAAAAACTGTTTTTT.

Here the CDR3 DNA reads TGTGCCAGTAGGCTACTAGCGGGATCGTCGGGCGAGCAGTACTTC. The encoded protein is CASRLLAGSSGEQYF. The chain uses TRBV19 and TRBJ2-7, with 10 bases fitting TRBD2. Germline CDR1 is LNHDA and CDR2 is SQIVND (reference sequence). The CDR3 has 15 residues. Unmatched junction bases numbered 11, after V lost 6 bases and J lost 6 bases. The full variable domain, in which reference TRBV19 and TRBJ2-7 provide the parts outside the CDR3, is DGGITQSPKYLFRKEGQNVTLSCEQNLNHDAMYWYRQDPGQGLRLIYYSQIVNDFQKGDIAEGYSVSREKKESFPLTVTSAQKNPTAFYLCASRLLAGSSGEQYFGPGTRLTVT.

CDR3 in DNA: TGTGCCAGCAGTGAAATGCAAGAGGGCTACGAGCAGTACTTC. This encodes CASSEMQEGYEQYF. The chain employs TRBV6-5 and TRBJ2-7, with TRBD2 as a possible D gene (5 bases). Per the germline V gene, CDR1 is MNHEY and CDR2 is SVGAGI. V gave up 5 bases and J gave up 3 bases, with 14 bases separating them. This CDR3 region has 14 residues.

This clone was recorded a few times. The chain recombines TRBV7-9 with TRBJ2-1; TRBD2 might be the D (6 bases). This CDR3 region has 14 residues. Trimming left V 6 bases short and J 6 bases short, with 15 bases between. Germline V gives CDR1 SEHNR, CDR2 FQNEAQ (reference sequence). For the CDR3, the DNA is TGTGCCAGCAGTATAGCCACCGGGGGCAATGAGCAGTTCTTC. Its translation: CASSIATGGNEQFF.

On this clone: Other DNA sequences in the same sample also yield this CDR3. This chain joins TRBV28 and TRBJ1-1; D gene ambiguous. Per germline, CDR1 MDHEN and CDR2 SYDVKM. There are 11 residues in the CDR3. The V gene lost 8 bases and the J gene lost 1 base, with 5 bases spanning the gap. This chain's CDR3 is CASPSNTEAFF. The CDR3 DNA follows: TGTGCCAGCCCGTCGAACACTGAAGCTTTCTTT.

The chain joins TRBV27 to TRBJ2-7; D perhaps matches TRBD1 (6 bases). The V and J ends lost 4 bases and 4 bases respectively, with 11 bases between them. The CDR3 has 13 amino acids. In germline, CDR1 is MNHEY, CDR2 SMNVEV (reference sequence). CDR3 amino acids: CASSSADSYEQYF. In nucleotides, the CDR3 is TGTGCCAGCAGTTCAGCGGACAGTTACGAGCAGTACTTC.

This clone was found once. V is TRBV10-3 and J is TRBJ1-2, with 7 bases fitting TRBD1. The CDR3 runs to 12 residues. J was trimmed by 7 bases and V by 10 bases; bases with no gene match: 9. Germline V gene lookup returns CDR1 ENHRY and CDR2 SYGVKD. DNA for the CDR3: TGTGCCACCGGACAGGTTCGGAGTGGCTACACCTTC. Amino acid sequence: CATGQVRSGYTF.

The V and J genes are TRBV6-6 and TRBJ2-7, with TRBD2 matching over 13 bases. Unmatched junction bases numbered 6, after V lost 9 bases and J lost 4 bases. This CDR3 comprises 14 residues. The V gene's germline CDR1 is MNHNY and CDR2 SVGAGI (reference sequence). CDR3 sequence reads: CASSTSGRSYEQYF. In nucleotides, the CDR3 is TGTGCCAGTTCGACTAGCGGGAGGAGTTACGAGCAGTACTTC.

The V call is TRBV7-9, the J call TRBJ2-7; tentatively, D is TRBD2 (5 bases). This CDR3 spans 14 amino acids. The germline V gene has CDR1 SEHNR and CDR2 FQNEAQ (reference sequence). V lost 5 bases and J 4 bases, leaving 15 bases between the germline ends. The CDR3 bases are TGTGCCAGCAGCACCACCTTAGGACTTTACGAGCAGTACTTC. As protein: CASSTTLGLYEQYF.

The chain carries TRBV6-5 and TRBJ1-1; possibly TRBD1 for D (5 bases). CDR3 size: 13 residues. V was trimmed by 5 bases and J by 4 bases, leaving 11 bases between them. Germline V gene data show CDR1 as MNHEY and CDR2 as SVGAGI. The CDR3 is CASSEARATEAFF. The CDR3 region has the DNA TGTGCCAGCAGTGAGGCCAGGGCCACTGAAGCTTTCTTT.

The rearrangement joins TRBV2 to TRBJ2-2, with a weak D call TRBD1 (5 bases). The CDR3 consists of 16 residues. Trimming left V 6 bases short and J 3 bases short, with 17 bases between. Germline V gene sequence: CDR1 SNHLY, CDR2 FYNNEI. CDR3 amino acids: CASRRQGIVDTGELFF. The CDR3, as DNA: TGTGCCAGCAGGCGGCAGGGAATAGTGGACACCGGGGAGCTGTTTTTT.

This clone was picked up a small number of times. The same CDR3 is also encoded by other DNA sequences in this sample. The CDR3: CASSLAENNEQFF. The CDR3 nucleotides read TGTGCCAGCAGTCTGGCAGAAAACAATGAGCAGTTCTTC. V gene TRBV6-4 combines with J gene TRBJ2-1, with no clear D. Germline loops: CDR1 MRHNA, CDR2 SNTAGT. The CDR3 runs to 13 residues. Trimming stripped 5 bases from V and 5 bases from J, with 10 bases between.

This clone was picked up a small number of times. J is TRBJ2-6 and V is TRBV12-2; TRBD2 is the table's D call, not checked against the DNA. TRBV12-2 has pseudogene status. This CDR3 spans 18 amino acids. The CDR3 nucleotides read TGTGCAAGTCGCTTAAGACGGGTTTTGGCCTCTGGGGCCAACGTCCTGACTTTC. It encodes CASRLRRVLASGANVLTF.

A few counts support this clone. The rearrangement joins TRBV29-1 to TRBJ2-1; TRBD2 matches at 8 bases. The CDR3 totals 16 residues. Per the germline V gene, CDR1 is SQVTM and CDR2 is ANQGSEA. J lost 6 bases, V lost 0 bases, and 10 bases had no gene match. Written as DNA, the CDR3 is TGCAGCGTTGAAGATCTTGGGGGACTAGTCGGCAATGAGCAGTTCTTC. As protein: CSVEDLGGLVGNEQFF.

The chain employs TRBV5-1 and TRBJ1-5; 7 bases agree with TRBD1. V lost 4 bases to trimming and J lost 3 bases; unmatched junction nucleotides: 4. CDR1 is SGHRS and CDR2 is YFSETQ in the germline V gene. The CDR3 has 14 amino acids. CDR3 sequence: CASSLGQVNQPQHF. CDR3 nucleotides: TGCGCCAGCAGCCTAGGACAGGTCAATCAGCCCCAGCATTTT.

This clone was picked up one time. This chain joins TRBV5-5 and TRBJ2-7; D is possibly TRBD1 (6 bases). The CDR3 loop spans 12 amino acids. Trimming pared 2 bases from V and 6 bases from J, leaving 9 bases between. Germline assignment: CDR1 SGHKS and CDR2 YYEKEE (reference sequence). The CDR3 loop is CASSLTGIEQYF. The CDR3 coding sequence is TGTGCCAGCAGCTTAACAGGGATCGAGCAGTACTTC. Variable domain in full (rest from reference TRBV5-5 and TRBJ2-7): DAGVTQSPTHLIKTRGQQVTLRCSPISGHKSVSWYQQVLGQGPQFIFQYYEKEERGRGNFPDRFSARQFPNYSSELNVNALLLGDSALYLCASSLTGIEQYFGPGTRLTVT.